A single sample is the source of the 10 T cell receptor beta chains below, sequenced in a study of beta chain features in type 1 diabetes. Whole-study findings and limits: Among all four CD4+ subsets, Type 1 diabetes patients had TCRB CDR3s that were moderately but significantly shorter.

cDNA synthesis used the whole RNA isolate, giving expressed TCRB sequences. Method: immunoSEQ multiplex PCR; TCRdb's copy keeps in-frame clones and lacks some. This sample yields some 350,000 clones, of which roughly 13% are seen a single time; 0.015% belongs to the top ten. Antigens for these TCRs are unknown. The sample was naive CD4+ T cells from blood. Every receptor here comes from a woman under 30 with type 1 diabetes.

This clone turned up a few times. This chain connects TRBV6-5 to TRBJ2-7; TRBD2 matches 9 bases. This CDR3 comprises 15 residues. Losses at the gene ends were 0 bases for V and 2 bases for J; bases not matched to a gene: 2. The V gene's germline CDR1 is MNHEY and CDR2 SVGAGI. CDR3 in amino acids: CASSYSSGGPYEQYF. The CDR3 coding sequence is TGTGCCAGCAGTTACTCTAGCGGGGGCCCCTACGAGCAGTACTTC.

This chain uses TRBV28 with TRBJ2-7; TRBD1 agrees at 10 bases. V dropped 4 bases and J dropped 6; count of bases not matched to a gene: 6. Germline loops: CDR1 MDHEN, CDR2 SYDVKM. This CDR3 has 14 amino acids. The CDR3 bases are TGTGCCAGCAGTTCGGGGACAGGGGTGAGCGAGCAGTACTTC. Amino acid sequence: CASSSGTGVSEQYF.

This clone was observed a few times. V usage is TRBV13 and J usage is TRBJ2-3; TRBD2 matches at 11 bases. The length of the CDR3 is 17 residues. Germline trimming cut 1 base from V and 2 bases from J; bases unmatched to any gene: 5. Germline-derived CDR1 and CDR2 are PRHDT and FYEKMQ (reference sequence). In DNA form, the CDR3 reads TGTGCCAGCAGCTTAGTGCTAGCGGGAGGCTACACAGATACGCAGTATTTT. This gives the protein CASSLVLAGGYTDTQYF. The whole variable domain, remainder taken from reference TRBV13 and TRBJ2-3, is AAGVIQSPRHLIKEKRETATLKCYPIPRHDTVYWYQQGPGQDPQFLISFYEKMQSDKGSIPDRFSAQQFSDYHSELNMSSLELGDSALYFCASSLVLAGGYTDTQYFGPGTRLTVL.

The rearrangement joins TRBV27 to TRBJ2-3; TRBD1 might be the D (8 bases). Trimming pared 6 bases from V and 6 bases from J, leaving 22 bases between. Germline lookup yields CDR1 MNHEY and CDR2 SMNVEV (reference sequence). There are 16 residues in the CDR3. As DNA, the CDR3 is TGTGCCAGCAGCGACAGGGGCGGGGGCACGGTGGATACGCAGTATTTT. It translates to CASSDRGGGTVDTQYF.

This clone has a handful of counts. The chain is built from TRBV25-1 and TRBJ2-3, with 7 nucleotides matching TRBD1. The CDR3 loop spans 12 amino acids. V was clipped by 7 bases and J by 5 bases; unmatched bases: 3. Germline assignment: CDR1 MGHDK and CDR2 SYGVNS. Here the CDR3 DNA reads TGTGCCAGCAACAGGGGCGGAGATACGCAGTATTTT. Amino acid sequence: CASNRGGDTQYF.

This clone was counted a few times. J is TRBJ2-5 and V is TRBV27; 9 positions agree with TRBD2. The CDR3 is 15 amino acids. V lost 2 bases and J lost 5; bases outside the gene matches: 6. Germline V gene data show CDR1 as MNHEY and CDR2 as SMNVEV (reference sequence). CDR3 loop: CASSLRSGSQETQYF. Written as DNA, the CDR3 is TGTGCCAGCAGTTTACGTAGCGGGAGCCAGGAGACCCAGTACTTC.

The chain combines TRBV9 with TRBJ1-3, with D perhaps matching TRBD1 (5 bases). Trimming left V 2 bases short and J 4 bases short, with 10 bases between. Germline CDR1 is SGDLS and CDR2 is YYNGEE. The CDR3 extends over 14 amino acids. In DNA, the CDR3 is TGTGCCAGCAGCGTGGAGGGGTTAGGAAACACCATATATTTT. This codes for CASSVEGLGNTIYF.

CDR3 protein: CASSIFGLAGGRYNEQFF. The DNA of the CDR3 is TGTGCCAGTAGTATCTTCGGACTAGCGGGGGGGAGATACAATGAGCAGTTCTTC. The V call is TRBV19, the J call TRBJ2-1; 15 bases are a match to TRBD2. Trimming cost V 3 bases and J 4 bases; bases outside gene matches: 7. CDR3 length equals 18 residues. Germline values: CDR1 LNHDA, CDR2 SQIVND (reference sequence).

This clone was detected only a few times. The chain joins TRBV5-1 to TRBJ2-2; D gene uncertain. From germline, CDR1 is SGHRS and CDR2 YFSETQ. CDR3 size: 16 residues. V was shortened by 2 bases and J by 0 bases, with 11 bases between the two germline ends. CDR3 nucleotide sequence: TGCGCCAGCAGCTTCTCGACTGGAACGAACACCGGGGAGCTGTTTTTT. Its protein product is CASSFSTGTNTGELFF.

The chain has TRBV11-2 and TRBJ2-1, with 14 bases lining up with TRBD2. J gave up 7 bases and V 9 bases, and 17 bases lay outside the gene matches. CDR1 and CDR2 from the germline V gene are SGHAT and FQNNGV. The CDR3 is 18 amino acids. The CDR3 loop reads CASYQAGLAGGRGNEQFF. The DNA of the CDR3 is TGTGCCAGTTACCAGGCCGGACTAGCGGGAGGCCGGGGTAATGAGCAGTTCTTC.